This record concerns one TCR beta chain sequence. Antigen specificity is unknown. CDR3 length: 16 residues. Germline CDR1 reads SGDLS; CDR2 reads YYNGEE. The V segment lost 4 bases and the J segment 0 bases; nucleotides outside the gene matches: 6. This sample was taken from a study of PD-1 blockade in mismatch repair-deficient tumors. Study summary: Patients had approximately 12 mismatch repair-deficient cancer types, all previously treated and progressing. Findings and limits, study-wide: Tumor-resident clones, often absent from pretreatment blood, expanded after pembrolizumab and then contracted.

Assay: immunoSEQ multiplex PCR; the TCRdb copy retains only in-frame clones and omits some. The sample lists over 14,000 clones; approximately 80% were seen once. Time point of the sample: 10-day in vitro stimulation with candidate neoantigen peptide 5. Mismatch repair deficiency was confirmed in all patients, by PCR or immunohistochemistry. Cells were stimulated 10 days with each of 6 or 7 ELISpot-reactive neoantigens. The chain joins TRBV9 to TRBJ1-4; 7 nucleotides line up with TRBD1. The sample here was cells cultured in vitro, taken from a patient treated with pembrolizumab. This sequence was found in an adult with mismatch repair-deficient cancer. The CDR3 DNA reads as TGTGCCAGCAGCCCTGGGACAGCTGCAACTAATGAAAAACTGTTTTTT. Encoded protein: CASSPGTAATNEKLFF.